This TCR beta chain was sequenced during a study of blood T cell repertoires in COVID-19. V lost 10 bases and J lost 5; bases outside the gene matches: 10. The germline V gene encodes CDR1 SNHLY and CDR2 FYNNEI. The CDR3 spans 13 residues. Assay: immunoSEQ multiplex PCR; the TCRdb copy retains only in-frame clones and omits some. Of roughly 220,000 clones listed, 75% to 85% are singletons. The sample was peripheral blood. This chain uses TRBV2 with TRBJ2-5, with 7 bases lining up with TRBD2. The receptor comes from a woman in her thirties or forties who had recovered from COVID-19. CDR3 in DNA: TGTGCCAATCGCGAGCGGGGAGGGGAGACCCAGTACTTC. Its translation is CANRERGGETQYF.